The 9 T cell receptor beta chains below all came from one sample that was sequenced in a study of T cell changes during pregnancy in multiple sclerosis. Produced via immunoSEQ multiplex PCR; TCRdb's table is partial and in-frame only. The sample gives around 56,000 clones, 75% to 95% of which show up once; approximately 2.1% is in the top ten. The sample here was peripheral blood, taken in the first trimester of pregnancy. The receptors shown here come from a female donor in good health, enrolled as a control in a pregnancy study.

The table lists this clone with a count of one. This chain links TRBV23-1 with TRBJ1-2; D remains ambiguous. TRBV23-1 is treated as an ORF (open reading frame) with a function not yet certain. The CDR3 length is 13 residues. V was pared by 6 bases and J by 4 bases, with 12 bases between. The chain's CDR3 is CASSPSAGYGYTF. DNA of the CDR3: TGCGCCAGCAGCCCGTCCGCAGGCTATGGCTACACCTTC.

This chain connects TRBV29-1 to TRBJ1-1; D may be TRBD1 (5 bases). From germline, CDR1 is SQVTM and CDR2 ANQGSEA. The CDR3 runs to 13 residues. V was cut by 5 bases and J by 6 bases, with 16 bases left in between. The CDR3 sequence is CSVLGQRGPEAFF. The CDR3 DNA reads as TGCAGCGTTCTTGGACAAAGGGGTCCTGAAGCTTTCTTT.

This clone was seen a single time. The chain joins TRBV25-1 to TRBJ1-1; 8 nucleotides align to TRBD1. The V gene's germline CDR1 is MGHDK and CDR2 SYGVNS. This CDR3 contains 12 residues. The V segment lost 2 bases and the J segment 12 bases; nucleotides outside the gene matches: 5. The CDR3 DNA reads as TGTGCCAGCAGTGAACAGGGGGCGGTGTCTTTCTTT. Protein: CASSEQGAVSFF.

Note on this clone: Additional DNA sequences in this sample encode the identical CDR3. V gene TRBV27 combines with J gene TRBJ2-7; 9 nucleotides align to TRBD1. The J segment lost 4 bases and the V segment lost 2 bases, leaving 3 bases of the junction unmatched. This CDR3 has 14 residues. Looked up from germline, CDR1 is MNHEY and CDR2 is SMNVEV (reference sequence). This CDR3 reads CASSLTGGVYEQYF. In DNA form, the CDR3 reads TGTGCCAGCAGTTTAACAGGGGGCGTTTACGAGCAGTACTTC.

J is TRBJ2-2 and V is TRBV6-1, with 7 bases that match TRBD2. With V trimmed by 2 bases and J by 3 bases, 0 bases remained unmatched. CDR1 is MNHNS, CDR2 SASEGT, per germline. This CDR3 has 14 amino acids. This CDR3 is CASSELADTGELFF. In nucleotides, the CDR3 is TGTGCCAGCAGTGAACTAGCGGACACCGGGGAGCTGTTTTTT.

This clone turned up a few times. The chain carries TRBV29-1 and TRBJ2-1; 13 bases are a match to TRBD2. The ends lost 6 bases at V and 3 bases at J; junction bases unmatched: 8. The CDR3 covers 16 residues. Germline assignment: CDR1 SQVTM and CDR2 ANQGSEA. CDR3: CSVCLGLAGVYNEQFF. The DNA for the CDR3 is TGCAGCGTGTGCCTTGGACTAGCGGGAGTCTACAATGAGCAGTTCTTC.

The genes are TRBV5-1 and TRBJ1-1, with D perhaps matching TRBD1 (6 bases). CDR3 size: 14 residues. Germline V gene data show CDR1 as SGHRS and CDR2 as YFSETQ. Trimming cost V 0 bases and J 4 bases, with 10 bases left between them. Written as DNA, the CDR3 is TGCGCCAGCAGCTTGGGACAGGCGAGCACTGAAGCTTTCTTT. Translation gives CASSLGQASTEAFF.

The chain combines TRBV5-6 with TRBJ2-1, with D perhaps matching TRBD1 (5 bases). Germline CDR1 SGHDT, CDR2 YYEEEE. The V gene lost 4 bases and the J gene lost 4 bases, with 9 bases spanning the gap. The CDR3 runs 13 residues. CDR3 loop: CASSMTDYNEQFF. The CDR3 bases are TGTGCCAGCAGCATGACAGATTACAATGAGCAGTTCTTC.

This clone appeared a few times. V and J are TRBV19 and TRBJ2-3; TRBD2 aligns across 9 bases. The CDR3 sequence is 15 residues long. V dropped 5 bases and J dropped 4; count of bases not matched to a gene: 7. Germline V lookup: CDR1 LNHDA, CDR2 SQIVND (reference sequence). CDR3 amino acids: CASSGPGLAADTQYF. In DNA form, the CDR3 reads TGTGCCAGTAGTGGTCCGGGACTAGCTGCAGATACGCAGTATTTT.